This T cell receptor (beta chain) was observed in a study of T cells in Graves' hyperthyroidism and ophthalmopathy (dated by TCRdb to between 2018 and 2020). Background on the whole study: Peripheral blood samples were taken at initial diagnosis, before any treatment was given. According to the paper, TCR Vbeta CDR3 sequencing was carried out on 135 peripheral blood samples, which came from under 50 ophthalmopathy, approximately 72 hyperthyroidism and approximately 17 progressor patients. The study also compared thyroid tissue and blood T-cell repertoires from 5 to 7 Graves' hyperthyroidism patients. Following sampling, methimazole starting at 30 mg daily was given to hyperthyroidism patients, and high-dose intravenous methylprednisolone was given to ophthalmopathy patients. To identify distinguishing TCR V-J signatures, a discovery cohort of 90 to 100 patients was used, comprising 43 with Graves' ophthalmopathy and 55 to 65 with stable Graves' hyperthyroidism. For training and testing, the roughly 100 patients in the discovery cohort were randomly divided in a 7:3 ratio. Prospective prediction of ophthalmopathy was tested in an independent validation cohort of 18 to 20 hyperthyroidism patients and approximately 17 patients who later progressed to ophthalmopathy. The study at large found these results: Blood samples also contained most of the expanded thyroid clonotypes (frequency above 0.001), which suggests that blood repertoires may reflect thyroid immune responses. Ophthalmopathy was separated from stable hyperthyroidism by a 13 V-J signature model, with 87.88% sensitivity and 81% to 82% specificity obtained in cross-validation and 80%/75% obtained in testing. In validation, the model predicted progression to ophthalmopathy with around 71% sensitivity and 72% to 75% specificity, a median of 6.5 months before onset. No statistical method was used to fix the sample size in advance, and group allocation was not hidden from the investigators.

Stable Graves' hyperthyroidism was defined as the absence of progression to ophthalmopathy over 18 months of follow-up. Hyperthyroidism patients were aged 18 to 65 years and newly diagnosed, with disease duration of less than 2 months. The study excluded patients with uncontrolled infections, other autoimmune diseases, pregnancy or lactation. Clinical symptoms, serum thyroxine and TRAb, thyroid ultrasound, and orbital computed tomography formed the basis for the diagnoses. PBMCs were separated from 10 ml of fresh peripheral blood using Ficoll-Paque density gradient centrifugation. Trizol reagent was used to extract total RNA, and RNA quality was then checked on an Agilent 2100 Bioanalyzer. The TCR beta CDR3 regions were amplified from RNA transcripts. For the first round of RT-PCR on the TCR CDR3, the HTBI primer set was used together with the Qiagen OneStep RT-PCR kit. Libraries were constructed in a second round of multiplex PCR, after which size selection and purification were carried out. Paired-end sequencing of the libraries was performed with 100 bp reads on an Illumina HiSeq2000. The original methods were these. SOAPnuke was used to process the raw data, throwing out any read that contained adapters or uncalled bases, had a mean Phred below 15, or lacked an exact constant-primer or identifier match. High-quality paired reads were merged with COPE v1.2.5, and unique nucleotide sequences were defined as clonotypes. MiTCR v1.1 was used to align clonotypes to the IMGT TRBV, TRBD and TRBJ reference segments. Analysis was restricted to V-J combinations with a frequency above 0.0001, which covered just over 98% of repertoires. The TCS score was defined as F50 (clonal expansion) divided by E x V (chaos), with BLOSUM62-based TCRdist calculated between CDR3 peptides within each V-J. Welch's t-statistics and random forest reduced 500 to 550 V-J features to roughly 13, which were used in a naive Bayes classifier (R e1071). TCRdb trimmed public reads at Q25 via fastp, called clones via MiXCR and kept in-frame beta chains. CDR3 protein duplicates are merged, each entry listing the most common genes and DNA. These V and J calls derive from TCRdb rather than the authors' analysis. The sample has roughly 420,000 distinct CDR3 sequences on record, about 13% of them singletons. Approximately 5.3% of the sample comes from the top ten.

On this clonotype: The specificity of this receptor is unknown. Per-base qualities were not stored, and no clone one base away is much larger.

V is pared back by 3 bases and J by 2 bases, with 9 bases lying between the germline termini. The germline V gene (reference sequence) yields MNHEY for CDR1 and SMNVEV for CDR2. Its CDR3 holds 14 amino acids, cysteine through phenylalanine. CDR3 DNA is the only sequence kept; it has 42 bases, read in frame from the first base. The sequence was collected from a young woman with Graves' hyperthyroidism. The specimen was blood. Recombination joined TRBV27 with TRBJ2-3; the D gene identity is not certain. The DNA sequence is given as TGTGCCAGCAGTTTTATTGAAGCCACAGATACGCAGTATTTT. Protein translation: CASSFIEATDTQYF.